This T cell receptor beta chain was retrieved from a study of technical replicates of blood from a few donors. Libraries were prepared by immunoSEQ multiplex PCR; TCRdb keeps only in-frame clonotypes and omits some of them. The sample shows some 83,000 clones, just over 90% of them seen only once. The sample comprised T cells isolated from PBMCs. The clonotype was recovered from a human donor in good health.

The CDR3 bases are TGTGCCACCCACCCGGGCTATGGCTACACCTTC. It codes for CATHPGYGYTF. This chain connects TRBV6-1 to TRBJ1-2; no reliable D call. The CDR3 runs 11 residues. Germline V gives CDR1 MNHNS, CDR2 SASEGT. V was trimmed by 10 bases and J by 4 bases, leaving 10 bases between them.